The 21 T cell receptor beta chains below were found in one sample sequenced in a study of T cell responses to AZD1222 COVID-19 vaccine (TCRdb year 2021). Libraries were built with the immunoSEQ multiplex PCR assay. This is the immuneACCESS table as TCRdb keeps it, with only in-frame sequences that have V and J called. A part of the clones is gone; compared with another copy, unresolved V genes explain less than half, and the rest is unexplained. Here the sample has 100,000 or so clones; 82% occur a single time. Of the sample, 5% falls within the top ten clones. In light of the paper, this sample's time point label describes: baseline before first vaccination. This material consisted of peripheral blood, taken on day 0 of AZD1222 vaccination. These TCRs come from an adult in good health.

This chain links TRBV29-1 with TRBJ1-4, with TRBD1 as a possible D gene (5 bases). This CDR3 has 12 residues. Germline V CDR1 and CDR2: SQVTM, ANQGSEA. Trimming shortened V by 7 bases and J by 6 bases, and 12 bases separated the two germline ends. The CDR3 DNA is TGCAGCGCCACCACAGGAGATGAAAAACTGTTTTTT. It specifies CSATTGDEKLFF.

This chain links TRBV19 with TRBJ2-3; TRBD1 or TRBD2 may be the D gene (5 bases each). The CDR3 consists of 16 residues. The germline gives CDR1 LNHDA, CDR2 SQIVND (reference sequence). The ends were cut back, 0 bases at V and 1 base at J, with 11 bases in the middle. CDR3: CASSIDGDRGTDTQYF. In DNA form, the CDR3 reads TGTGCCAGTAGTATAGATGGGGACCGGGGCACAGATACGCAGTATTTT.

V is TRBV7-2 and J is TRBJ1-2; no firm D call. CDR3 length: 15 amino acids. Trimming took off 0 bases at V and 6 bases at J, with 14 bases between the two ends. The germline gives CDR1 SGHTA, CDR2 FQGNSA. The CDR3, as DNA: TGTGCCAGCAGCTTAGCGCTATTGCCCACCAATGGCTACACCTTC. Its protein product is CASSLALLPTNGYTF.

The chain links TRBV12-3 or TRBV12-4 to TRBJ1-2; maybe TRBD1 (6 bases). Trimming stripped 7 bases from V and 7 bases from J, with 16 bases between. This CDR3 is built from 13 residues. CDR3 in DNA: TGTGCCAGCACCCGGGGGGGCGCAGGTGGCTACACCTTC. It is translated as CASTRGGAGGYTF.

This chain uses TRBV29-1 with TRBJ1-1; weak D call: TRBD1 (5 bases). V dropped 3 bases and J dropped 1 base, with 6 bases sitting between them. The CDR3 contains 12 residues. Germline V CDR1 and CDR2: SQVTM, ANQGSEA. CDR3 sequence reads: CSVDTGNTEAFF. The CDR3 nucleotides read TGCAGCGTTGATACAGGGAACACTGAAGCTTTCTTT.

The chain links TRBV6-5 to TRBJ1-6, with unresolved D. V lost 6 bases and J 7 bases, leaving 16 bases between the germline ends. The CDR3 is 15 amino acids. The germline V gene encodes CDR1 MNHEY and CDR2 SVGAGI. The CDR3 reads CASRLRDRLNSPLHF. CDR3 in DNA: TGTGCCAGCAGACTACGTGACCGGCTGAATTCACCCCTCCACTTT.

The chain couples TRBV4-1 to TRBJ2-7; 7 bases match TRBD1. J gave up 6 bases and V 0 bases, and 8 bases lay outside the gene matches. This CDR3 has 15 residues. Germline CDR1 MGHRA, CDR2 YSYEKL. The CDR3 is CASSQETGQVSEQYF. The CDR3 region has the DNA TGCGCCAGCAGCCAAGAAACTGGACAGGTCTCCGAGCAGTACTTC.

This clone was counted between two and nine times. V is TRBV7-2 and J is TRBJ2-3; the match to TRBD2 covers 9 bases. CDR3 length: 13 residues. V lost 10 bases to trimming and J lost 9 bases; unmatched junction nucleotides: 11. Germline V gene data show CDR1 as SGHTA and CDR2 as FQGNSA. The CDR3 protein is CAIRTLSGGTQYF. CDR3 nucleotides: TGTGCCATCCGTACCCTCAGCGGGGGGACGCAGTATTTT.

The chain is built from TRBV9 and TRBJ2-2, with a weak D call TRBD1 (6 bases). V shed 0 bases and J shed 7 bases, with 13 bases lying between them. The CDR3 is made up of 15 amino acids. CDR1 and CDR2 (germline): SGDLS, YYNGEE. Written as DNA, the CDR3 is TGTGCCAGCAGCGTAGGGGGGCCCCGGAGCGGGGAGCTGTTTTTT. As protein: CASSVGGPRSGELFF. Full variable domain (missing parts from reference TRBV9 and TRBJ2-2): DSGVTQTPKHLITATGQRVTLRCSPRSGDLSVYWYQQSLDQGLQFLIQYYNGEERAKGNILERFSAQQFPDLHSELNLSSLELGDSALYFCASSVGGPRSGELFFGEGSRLTVL.

V usage is TRBV19 and J usage is TRBJ1-2; 7 nucleotides agree with TRBD1. Germline V gives CDR1 LNHDA, CDR2 SQIVND (reference sequence). V lost 4 bases to trimming and J lost 4 bases; unmatched junction nucleotides: 3. CDR3 length equals 13 residues. This CDR3 is CASSRQGSYGYTF. DNA for the CDR3: TGTGCCAGTAGTAGACAGGGTTCCTATGGCTACACCTTC.

This clone occurred a few times. The chain combines TRBV6-2 or TRBV6-3 with TRBJ1-2; D uncertain. Germline CDR1 is MNHEY and CDR2 is SVGEGT. The CDR3 sequence is 13 residues long. V was cut by 2 bases and J by 0 bases, with 4 bases left in between. The CDR3 DNA reads TGTGCCAGCAGTTACGGGACTAACTATGGCTACACCTTC. It translates to CASSYGTNYGYTF.

This clone was detected only a few times. This chain uses TRBV4-2 with TRBJ2-3; TRBD2 aligns across 8 bases. The V gene's germline CDR1 is LGHNA and CDR2 YNFKEQ. CDR3 length: 16 residues. Trimming took 3 bases from V and 1 from J; bases not matched to a gene: 6. CDR3 nucleotides: TGTGCCAGCAGCCACCCCAGCGGGGGAGGCACAGATACGCAGTATTTT. It translates to CASSHPSGGGTDTQYF.

This clone appeared a single time. In DNA form, the CDR3 reads TGTGCCAGCAGCCCCCCCGGGACAGGGGCCGTTGAAGCTTTCTTT. The encoded protein is CASSPPGTGAVEAFF. The chain links TRBV5-4 to TRBJ1-1; 10 bases agree with TRBD1. The trim removed 4 bases at V and 7 bases at J, leaving 10 bases unmatched. The CDR3 covers 15 residues. From germline, CDR1 is SGHNT and CDR2 YYREEE (reference sequence).

The V call is TRBV11-2, the J call TRBJ1-6; the D is unclear. This CDR3 region has 17 residues. Per the germline V gene, CDR1 is SGHAT and CDR2 is FQNNGV. V was clipped by 2 bases and J by 4 bases, with 15 bases between them. As DNA, the CDR3 is TGTGCCAGCAGCTTACGGTCCAAGGCAGGATATAATTCACCCCTCCACTTT. Translated: CASSLRSKAGYNSPLHF.

V is TRBV6-1 and J is TRBJ1-1; D ambiguous. CDR1 and CDR2 (germline): MNHNS, SASEGT. Between the trimmed V and J ends, which lost 1 base and 11 bases, there was a span of 14 bases. The CDR3 consists of 13 residues. The CDR3 region has the DNA TGTGCCAGCAGTGAAGAACCTTCAGGACGGGCTTTCTTT. Protein: CASSEEPSGRAFF.

In its sample, this clone was seen once. The chain has TRBV19 and TRBJ1-5, with D possibly TRBD1 on 5 matching bases. The germline V gene encodes CDR1 LNHDA and CDR2 SQIVND (reference sequence). V was pared by 3 bases and J by 1 base, with 10 bases between. The CDR3 extends over 15 amino acids. The CDR3 loop reads CASSIDGTSNQPQHF. Written as DNA, the CDR3 is TGTGCCAGTAGTATTGATGGGACCAGCAATCAGCCCCAGCATTTT.

The chain has TRBV12-5 and TRBJ1-2; no clear D. Trimming cost V 0 bases and J 6 bases, with 8 bases left between them. The germline CDR1 and CDR2 sequences are LGHNT and FRNRAP. There are 13 residues in the CDR3. CDR3 region: CASGLVQSDGYTF. CDR3 sequence (DNA): TGTGCTAGTGGTTTGGTACAAAGCGATGGCTACACCTTC.

CDR3 in DNA: TGTGCCAGCAGACGACTAGCGAACACCGGGGAGCTGTTTTTT. Translating gives CASRRLANTGELFF. The chain carries TRBV2 and TRBJ2-2; D is perhaps TRBD2 (6 bases). The CDR3 sequence is 14 residues long. Germline V gene sequence: CDR1 SNHLY, CDR2 FYNNEI. With 6 bases removed from V and 0 bases from J, the gap between germline ends came to 8 bases. Full variable domain (remainder filled in from reference TRBV2 and TRBJ2-2): EPEVTQTPSHQVTQMGQEVILRCVPISNHLYFYWYRQILGQKVEFLVSFYNNEISEKSEIFDDQFSVERPDGSNFTLKIRSTKLEDSAMYFCASRRLANTGELFFGEGSRLTVL.

The CDR3 here is CASSSRILAGGPTDTQYF. DNA of the CDR3: TGTGCCAGCAGCTCCCGGATACTAGCGGGGGGTCCCACAGATACGCAGTATTTT. This chain uses TRBV7-9 with TRBJ2-3, with 12 nucleotides matching TRBD2. The V and J ends lost 4 bases and 2 bases, in that order; junction bases with no gene match: 10. CDR3 length: 18 residues. The germline V gene encodes CDR1 SEHNR and CDR2 FQNEAQ (reference sequence).

This clone occurred a few times. V is TRBV30 and J is TRBJ1-2; tentatively, D is TRBD1 (5 bases). The germline V and J ends were trimmed by 4 bases and 6 bases, with 15 bases remaining between them. Germline V gene sequence: CDR1 GTSNPN, CDR2 SVGIG (reference sequence). The CDR3 covers 13 residues. The CDR3 reads CAWTSVGDHGYTF. The CDR3 DNA sequence: TGTGCCTGGACCTCGGTGGGGGACCATGGCTACACCTTC.

The V call is TRBV7-2, the J call TRBJ2-1, with 10 bases aligning to TRBD2. The CDR3 has 17 amino acids. V trimming: 5 bases; J trimming: 1 base; junction bases outside the gene matches: 8. Per germline, CDR1 SGHTA and CDR2 FQGNSA. The CDR3 is CASSSPSGGHSYNEQFF. In nucleotides, the CDR3 is TGTGCCAGCAGCAGCCCTAGCGGGGGCCATTCCTACAATGAGCAGTTCTTC.